This TCR beta chain came from a study of tissue T cells after allogeneic stem cell transplantation. Broader study findings: Blood and spleen captured only part of the tissue TCR repertoire.

This clone appeared once. Its target is unknown. Steroid-refractory graft-versus-host disease after allogeneic hematopoietic cell transplant qualified adults for prospective research-autopsy enrollment. All graft-versus-host disease patients had gastrointestinal involvement and received several lines of directed therapy. Autopsy tissues included GI tract, liver, skin and lymphoid organs. Trimming pared 5 bases from V and 4 bases from J, leaving 17 bases between. The germline V gene encodes CDR1 MNHEY and CDR2 SVGAGI. The CDR3 totals 15 residues. Data came from immunoSEQ multiplex PCR; TCRdb stores just in-frame clones and leaves some out. The sample carries about 1,300 clones, more than 70% recorded once.

The source of this sequence is a male patient between 35 and 75 years old with steroid-refractory graft-versus-host disease after an allogeneic stem cell transplant. Some T cells may be the graft donor's. The sequencing used stomach tissue, collected at autopsy. The V gene is TRBV6-5, the J gene TRBJ1-1, with D possibly matching TRBD1 (6 bases). CDR3 protein: CASSTRQVGGTEAFF. The CDR3, as DNA: TGTGCCAGCAGTACCCGACAGGTCGGGGGCACTGAAGCTTTCTTT.